This is a list of T cell receptor beta chains from one sample in a study of shared clonotypes between healthy human individuals. Generated by immunoSEQ multiplex PCR, the TCRdb table keeps only in-frame clones and is missing some. The top ten clones hold over 1% of a sample with some 1,400,000 clones, 96% of them seen once. Source material: naive CD4+ T cells sorted from blood. Every receptor here comes from a man aged 25-45 years in good health. CDR3s include the opening cysteine and the closing phenylalanine or tryptophan. D genes are given only for firm matches. For some rows the clone size is stated as once, few or many, or as a class when expanded; others skip it.

size	V	length	J	D	CDR3	DNA
-	TRBV7-3	11	TRBJ2-3	-	CASRGVDTQYF	TGTGCCAGCAGGGGGGTAGATACGCAGTATTTT
once	TRBV27	17	TRBJ2-4	-	CASSLAPLSGAKNIQYF	TGTGCCAGCAGTTTAGCCCCCCTAAGCGGCGCCAAAAACATTCAGTACTTC
once	TRBV9	14	TRBJ1-1	-	CASREGPMNTEAFF	TGTGCCAGCAGAGAGGGCCCCATGAACACTGAAGCTTTCTTT
once	TRBV30	11	TRBJ2-3	-	CAWSSSDTQYF	TGTGCCTGGAGTAGTTCAGATACGCAGTATTTT
-	TRBV29-1	12	TRBJ2-1	-	CSVEGPKNEQFF	TGCAGCGTTGAAGGCCCTAAGAATGAGCAGTTCTTC
-	TRBV1	16	TRBJ2-3	-	CTSSQDISGGGDTQYF	TGCACCAGCAGCCAAGATATAAGCGGGGGGGGAGATACGCAGTATTTT
-	TRBV5-1	14	TRBJ2-7	TRBD2	CASSPGLPPGEQYF	TGCGCCAGCAGCCCGGGACTACCCCCGGGAGAGCAGTACTTC
-	TRBV7-6	19	TRBJ2-2	TRBD2	CASSLAAGTSGRGTGELFF	TGTGCCAGCAGCTTAGCGGCCGGGACTAGCGGGAGAGGGACCGGGGAGCTGTTTTTT
-	TRBV5-5	15	TRBJ2-1	-	CASSLRGLLYNEQFF	TGTGCCAGCAGCTTGCGGGGACTCCTTTACAATGAGCAGTTCTTC
once	TRBV18	16	TRBJ1-1	-	CASSPLETGKNTEAFF	TGTGCCAGCTCACCTCTAGAGACAGGCAAAAACACTGAAGCTTTCTTT
-	TRBV5-5	14	TRBJ2-3	-	CASSLARGSDTQYF	TGTGCCAGCAGCTTGGCCAGGGGCTCTGATACGCAGTATTTT
once	TRBV10-2	14	TRBJ1-4	-	CASSHRATNEKLFF	TGCGCCAGCAGTCACAGAGCAACTAATGAAAAACTGTTTTTT
once	TRBV5-3	13	TRBJ2-2	-	CARSCPPTGELFF	TGTGCCAGAAGCTGCCCACCTACCGGGGAGCTGTTTTTT
-	TRBV19	13	TRBJ1-1	TRBD1	CASSLVGQLEAFF	TGTGCCAGCTCCCTCGTGGGACAGCTTGAAGCTTTCTTT
-	TRBV7-2	13	TRBJ2-1	-	CASRPFGDNEQFF	TGTGCCAGCAGACCTTTTGGGGACAATGAGCAGTTCTTC
-	TRBV4-3	16	TRBJ2-7	TRBD2	CASSREIAGTWDEQYF	TGCGCCAGCAGCCGAGAGATAGCGGGAACCTGGGACGAGCAGTACTTC
-	TRBV5-1	15	TRBJ1-1	TRBD1	CASSLEGGVNTEAFF	TGCGCCAGCAGCTTGGAAGGGGGCGTGAACACTGAAGCTTTCTTT
-	TRBV5-1	15	TRBJ1-2	TRBD1	CASSLDPGGRLGYTF	TGCGCCAGCAGCTTGGATCCAGGGGGTCGTCTTGGCTACACCTTC
once	TRBV6-5	15	TRBJ1-3	-	CASSYSGSSGNTIYF	TGTGCCAGCAGTTACTCGGGGAGCTCTGGAAACACCATATATTTT
-	TRBV23-1	17	TRBJ2-7	-	CASSLREFTLTSYEQYF	TGCGCCAGCAGTCTTAGGGAGTTCACTTTAACATCCTACGAGCAGTACTTC
-	TRBV19	14	TRBJ2-7	TRBD2	CASSRGGTNYEQYF	TGTGCCAGTAGTAGGGGCGGGACTAACTACGAGCAGTACTTC
-	TRBV19	14	TRBJ2-1	-	CASSMGITYNEQFF	TGTGCCAGTAGTATGGGGATAACCTACAATGAGCAGTTCTTC
-	TRBV18	15	TRBJ2-7	TRBD1	CASSPVRQGAHEQYF	TGTGCCAGCTCACCAGTGCGACAGGGGGCCCACGAGCAGTACTTC
once	TRBV2	13	TRBJ1-3	-	CASSAEHGNTIYF	TGTGCCAGCAGTGCCGAACATGGAAACACCATATATTTT
once	TRBV2	16	TRBJ2-3	TRBD2	CASNLAGALFTDTQYF	TGTGCCAGCAACCTAGCGGGAGCCCTATTCACAGATACGCAGTATTTT
-	TRBV7-6	15	TRBJ2-1	-	CASSLVEGSYNEQFF	TGTGCCAGCAGCTTAGTGGAGGGCTCCTACAATGAGCAGTTCTTC
-	TRBV7-8	15	TRBJ1-5	-	CASSLYAGKNQPQHF	TGTGCCAGCAGCTTATACGCGGGCAAAAATCAGCCCCAGCATTTT
-	TRBV5-5	14	TRBJ1-4	-	CASNDIVGNEKLFF	TGTGCCAGCAACGACATCGTAGGTAATGAAAAACTGTTTTTT
-	TRBV29-1	17	TRBJ2-3	-	CSVEENSVVALTDTQYF	TGCAGCGTTGAAGAGAACAGCGTGGTAGCGCTCACAGATACGCAGTATTTT
-	TRBV28	14	TRBJ2-5	-	CASSLLDRQGTQYF	TGTGCCAGCAGTTTATTGGACCGCCAAGGGACCCAGTACTTC
-	TRBV7-9	16	TRBJ2-3	TRBD2	CASSPGLAGVTDTQYF	TGTGCCAGCAGCCCTGGACTAGCGGGGGTCACAGATACGCAGTATTTT
once	TRBV7-9	11	TRBJ2-3	-	CASSFEDTQYF	TGTGCCAGCAGCTTCGAGGATACGCAGTATTTT
-	TRBV29-1	14	TRBJ2-3	TRBD2	CSVGREGAKDTQYF	TGCAGCGTTGGGCGGGAGGGAGCCAAAGATACGCAGTATTTT
-	TRBV30	15	TRBJ1-5	TRBD1	CACKSPDRSGQPQHF	TGTGCCTGCAAAAGCCCGGACAGGTCAGGCCAGCCCCAGCATTTT
-	TRBV7-8	16	TRBJ2-3	-	CASSRAGTLFTDTQYF	TGTGCCAGCAGCAGAGCCGGGACTCTTTTCACAGATACGCAGTATTTT
-	TRBV6-4	15	TRBJ1-3	-	CASREEKGTGNTIYF	TGTGCCAGCCGAGAAGAAAAAGGGACTGGAAACACCATATATTTT
-	TRBV11-2	15	TRBJ2-3	-	CASSLGSGGTDTQYF	TGTGCCAGCAGCTTAGGGTCAGGGGGCACAGATACGCAGTATTTT
-	TRBV19	13	TRBJ2-1	-	CASSIPGYNEQFF	TGTGCCAGTAGTATTCCGGGTTACAATGAGCAGTTCTTC
-	TRBV28	12	TRBJ1-5	-	CASSFRSQPQHF	TGTGCCAGCAGTTTTAGGTCTCAGCCCCAGCATTTT
-	TRBV6-6	15	TRBJ2-1	TRBD2	CASSELAGSYNEQFF	TGTGCCAGCAGTGAGCTAGCGGGGTCCTACAATGAGCAGTTCTTC
-	TRBV27	13	TRBJ1-1	-	CASHFGRGTEAFF	TGTGCCAGCCACTTTGGTCGGGGAACTGAAGCTTTCTTT
-	TRBV9	15	TRBJ1-2	TRBD1	CASSVDTGGVEGYTF	TGTGCCAGCAGCGTCGATACAGGGGGCGTAGAGGGCTACACCTTC
-	TRBV28	12	TRBJ2-7	-	CASTKGAYEQYF	TGTGCCAGCACGAAGGGTGCCTACGAGCAGTACTTC
-	TRBV28	13	TRBJ1-2	-	CATSYRANNGYTF	TGTGCCACAAGTTATAGGGCTAATAATGGCTACACCTTC
-	TRBV27	17	TRBJ2-3	-	CASSRGPGGGASDTQYF	TGTGCCAGCTCCCGGGGGCCAGGGGGAGGCGCCTCAGATACGCAGTATTTT
-	TRBV7-9	15	TRBJ2-2	-	CASSPSGANTGELFF	TGTGCCAGCAGCCCCTCGGGGGCTAACACCGGGGAGCTGTTTTTT
-	TRBV9	15	TRBJ2-5	-	CASSVGPGEGETQYF	TGTGCCAGCAGCGTAGGGCCAGGAGAAGGAGAGACCCAGTACTTC
-	TRBV5-1	13	TRBJ1-3	TRBD1	CASSETGPNTIYF	TGCGCCAGCAGCGAGACAGGGCCGAACACCATATATTTT
-	TRBV4-1	16	TRBJ2-1	TRBD2	CASSQARTSGGGEQFF	TGCGCCAGCAGCCAAGCCCGAACTAGCGGGGGTGGAGAGCAGTTCTTC